The sequence of this TCR beta chain was determined in a study of cytomegalovirus exposure and HLA in healthy donors. This PCR relied on a set of 60 Vbeta primers and 13 Jbeta primers. TCRdb's copy holds only in-frame clones and misses some; the assay was immunoSEQ multiplex PCR. This sample has roughly 120,000 clones, with about 61% found just once. Only a few counts were recorded for this clone. CDR1 and CDR2 (germline): GTSNPN, SVGIG (reference sequence). The J segment lost 3 bases and the V segment lost 5 bases, leaving 7 bases of the junction unmatched. The CDR3 sequence is 14 residues long. The source is a woman aged 30 to 39 in good health and CMV-seronegative. Input material: PBMCs. The rearrangement joins TRBV30 to TRBJ2-1, with 7 positions matching TRBD2. CDR3 protein: CAWQIRDYYNEQFF. DNA of the CDR3: TGTGCCTGGCAAATCCGGGACTACTACAATGAGCAGTTCTTC.